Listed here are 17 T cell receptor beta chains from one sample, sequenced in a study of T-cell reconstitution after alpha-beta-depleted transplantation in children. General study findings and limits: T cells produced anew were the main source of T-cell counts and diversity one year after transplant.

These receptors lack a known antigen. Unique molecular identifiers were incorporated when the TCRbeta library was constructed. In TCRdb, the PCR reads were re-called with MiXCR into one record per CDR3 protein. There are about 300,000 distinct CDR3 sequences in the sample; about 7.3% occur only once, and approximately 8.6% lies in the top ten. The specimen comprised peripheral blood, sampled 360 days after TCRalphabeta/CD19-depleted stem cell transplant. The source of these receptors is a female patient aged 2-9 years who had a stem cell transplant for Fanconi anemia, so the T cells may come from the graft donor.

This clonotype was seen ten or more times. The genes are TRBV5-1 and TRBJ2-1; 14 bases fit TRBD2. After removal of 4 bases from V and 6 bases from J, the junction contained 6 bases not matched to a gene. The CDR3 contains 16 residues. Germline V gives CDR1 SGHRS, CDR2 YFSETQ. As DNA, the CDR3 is TGCGCCAGCAGCGTACCGGGACTAGCGGGGGCCAATGAGCAGTTCTTC. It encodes CASSVPGLAGANEQFF.

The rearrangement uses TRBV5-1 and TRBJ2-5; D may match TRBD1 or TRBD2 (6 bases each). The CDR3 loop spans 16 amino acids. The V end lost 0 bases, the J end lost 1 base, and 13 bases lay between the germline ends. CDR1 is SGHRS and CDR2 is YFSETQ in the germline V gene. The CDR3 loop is CASSLVRGVFQETQYF. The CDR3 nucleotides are TGCGCCAGCAGCTTGGTGAGGGGGGTCTTCCAAGAGACCCAGTACTTC.

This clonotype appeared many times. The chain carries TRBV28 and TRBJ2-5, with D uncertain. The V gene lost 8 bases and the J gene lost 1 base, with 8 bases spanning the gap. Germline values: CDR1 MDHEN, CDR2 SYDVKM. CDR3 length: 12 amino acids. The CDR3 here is CASGAVQETQYF. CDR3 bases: TGTGCCAGCGGTGCAGTCCAAGAGACCCAGTACTTC.

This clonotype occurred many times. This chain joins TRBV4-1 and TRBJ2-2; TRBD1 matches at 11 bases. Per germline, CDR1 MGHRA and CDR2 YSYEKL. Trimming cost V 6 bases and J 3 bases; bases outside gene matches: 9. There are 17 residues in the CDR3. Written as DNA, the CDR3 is TGCGCCAGCAGACCTGAAAAGGGACAGGGGGACACCGGGGAGCTGTTTTTT. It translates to CASRPEKGQGDTGELFF.

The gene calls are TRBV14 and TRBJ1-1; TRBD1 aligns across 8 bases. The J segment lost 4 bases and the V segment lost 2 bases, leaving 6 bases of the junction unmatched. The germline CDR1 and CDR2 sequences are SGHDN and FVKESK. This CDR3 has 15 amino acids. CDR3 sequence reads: CASSQTRGQGTEAFF. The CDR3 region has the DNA TGTGCCAGCAGCCAAACCAGGGGGCAGGGCACTGAAGCTTTCTTT.

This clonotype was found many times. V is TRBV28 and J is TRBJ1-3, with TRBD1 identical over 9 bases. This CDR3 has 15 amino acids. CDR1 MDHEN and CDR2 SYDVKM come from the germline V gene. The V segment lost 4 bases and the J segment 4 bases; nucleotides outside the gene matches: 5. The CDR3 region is CASSSGQGLGNTIYF. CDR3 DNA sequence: TGTGCCAGCAGTTCAGGACAGGGGTTGGGAAACACCATATATTTT.

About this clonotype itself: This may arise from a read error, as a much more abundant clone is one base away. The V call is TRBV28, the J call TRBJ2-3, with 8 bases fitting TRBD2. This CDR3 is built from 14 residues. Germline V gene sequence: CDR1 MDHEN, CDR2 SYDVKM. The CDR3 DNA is TGTGACAGCAGTTTATTACAGCGGGAGCGTACGCAGTATTTT. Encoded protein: CDSSLLQRERTQYF.

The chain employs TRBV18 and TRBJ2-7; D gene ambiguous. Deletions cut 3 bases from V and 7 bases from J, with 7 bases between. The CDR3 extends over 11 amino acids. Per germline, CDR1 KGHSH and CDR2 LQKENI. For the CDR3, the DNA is TGTGCCAGCTCACCGGCAGAAGAGCAGTACTTC. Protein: CASSPAEEQYF.

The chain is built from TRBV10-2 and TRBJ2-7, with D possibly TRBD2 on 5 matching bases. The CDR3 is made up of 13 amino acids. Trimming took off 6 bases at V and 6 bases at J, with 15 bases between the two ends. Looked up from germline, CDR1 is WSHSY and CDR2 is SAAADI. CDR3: CASSPAVVGEQYV. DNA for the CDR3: TGCGCCAGCAGCCCAGCGGTGGTTGGCGAGCAGTACGTC.

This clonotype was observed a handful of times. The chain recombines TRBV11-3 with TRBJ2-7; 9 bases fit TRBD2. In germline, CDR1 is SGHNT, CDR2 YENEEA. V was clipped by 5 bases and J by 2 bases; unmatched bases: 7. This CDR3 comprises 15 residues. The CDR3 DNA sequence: TGTGCCAGCAGCCCTCCGGGACTAGCCGCCTACGAGCAGTACTTC. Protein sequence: CASSPPGLAAYEQYF.

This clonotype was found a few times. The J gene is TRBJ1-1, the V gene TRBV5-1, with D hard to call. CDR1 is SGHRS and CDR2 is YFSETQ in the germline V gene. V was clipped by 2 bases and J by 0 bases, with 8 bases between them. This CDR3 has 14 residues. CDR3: CASSLIDLNTEAFF. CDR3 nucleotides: TGCGCCAGCAGCTTAATAGACCTGAACACTGAAGCTTTCTTT. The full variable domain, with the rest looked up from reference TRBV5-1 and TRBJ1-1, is KAGVTQTPRYLIKTRGQQVTLSCSPISGHRSVSWYQQTPGQGLQFLFEYFSETQRNKGNFPGRFSGRQFSNSRSEMNVSTLELGDSALYLCASSLIDLNTEAFFGQGTRLTVV.

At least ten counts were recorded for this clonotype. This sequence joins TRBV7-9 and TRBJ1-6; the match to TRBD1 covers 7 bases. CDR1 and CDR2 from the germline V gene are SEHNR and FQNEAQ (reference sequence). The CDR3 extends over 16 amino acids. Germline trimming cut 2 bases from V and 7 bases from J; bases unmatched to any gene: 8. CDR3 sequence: CASSLRGQSENSPLHF. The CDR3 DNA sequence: TGTGCCAGCAGCTTAAGGGGACAGTCGGAGAATTCACCCCTCCACTTT.

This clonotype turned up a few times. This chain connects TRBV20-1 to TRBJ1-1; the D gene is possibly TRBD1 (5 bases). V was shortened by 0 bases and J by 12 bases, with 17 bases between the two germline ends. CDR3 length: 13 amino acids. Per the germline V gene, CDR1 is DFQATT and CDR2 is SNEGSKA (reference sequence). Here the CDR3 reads CSAREAGTLGTFF. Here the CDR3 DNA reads TGCAGTGCTAGAGAGGCAGGGACTCTAGGGACTTTCTTT.

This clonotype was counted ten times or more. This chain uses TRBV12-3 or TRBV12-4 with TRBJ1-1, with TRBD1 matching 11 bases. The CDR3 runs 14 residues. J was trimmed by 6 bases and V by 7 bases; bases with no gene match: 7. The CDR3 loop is CASNPGQGEAEAFF. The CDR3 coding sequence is TGTGCCAGCAACCCGGGACAGGGGGAAGCTGAAGCTTTCTTT.

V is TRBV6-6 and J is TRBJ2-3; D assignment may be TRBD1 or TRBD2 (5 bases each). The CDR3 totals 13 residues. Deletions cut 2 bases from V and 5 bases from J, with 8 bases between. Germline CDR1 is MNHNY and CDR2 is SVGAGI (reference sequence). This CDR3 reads CASSYRDVDTQYF. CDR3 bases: TGTGCCAGCAGTTACCGGGACGTAGATACGCAGTATTTT.

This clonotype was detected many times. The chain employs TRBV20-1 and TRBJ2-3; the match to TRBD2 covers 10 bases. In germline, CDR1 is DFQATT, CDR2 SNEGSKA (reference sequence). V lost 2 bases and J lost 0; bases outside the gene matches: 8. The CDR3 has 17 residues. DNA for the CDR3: TGCAGTGCTAGACCGGCCACTAGCGGGGCTAGCACAGATACGCAGTATTTT. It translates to CSARPATSGASTDTQYF.

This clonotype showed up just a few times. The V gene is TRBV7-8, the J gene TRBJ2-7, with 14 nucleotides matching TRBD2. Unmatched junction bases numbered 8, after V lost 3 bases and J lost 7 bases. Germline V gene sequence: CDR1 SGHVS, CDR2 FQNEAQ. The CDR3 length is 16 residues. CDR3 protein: CASSFPGTSGRGEQYF. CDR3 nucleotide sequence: TGTGCCAGCAGCTTTCCGGGGACTAGCGGGAGAGGTGAGCAGTACTTC.